This TCR beta chain derives from a study of cytomegalovirus exposure and HLA in healthy donors. The junction had 3 bases not matched to a gene; V was cut back by 7 bases and J by 4 bases. The CDR3 length is 14 residues. CDR1 is MDHEN, CDR2 SYDVKM, per germline. A word on this clone: Its antigen remains unidentified.

Primers for the PCR totalled 60 Vbeta and 13 Jbeta. Repertoires were generated with immunoSEQ multiplex PCR, while TCRdb's copy carries only in-frame clones and drops some. The sample has 130,000 to 150,000 clones; 60% to 85% are singletons. General observations from the study: It was approximately 150 TCR beta chains that were listed as cytomegalovirus-associated.

The sequencing sample was made of PBMCs. This sequence originates from a man aged 35 to 55 in good health and CMV-seropositive. This chain joins TRBV28 and TRBJ2-1, with 11 bases aligning to TRBD2. The CDR3 here is CASIWTSGYNEQFF. The CDR3 DNA follows: TGTGCCAGCATATGGACTAGCGGGTACAATGAGCAGTTCTTC.